What follows is one TCR beta chain and its context. These data belong to a study of blood T cell repertoires in COVID-19. Overall study: Collection of acute and convalescent COVID-19 samples took place in the United States, Italy and Spain. T cells, B-cell-depleted T cells, or PBMCs supplied cDNA or gDNA.

The CDR3 is made up of 14 amino acids. Deletions cut 3 bases from V and 1 base from J, with 7 bases between. CDR1 is GTSNPN, CDR2 SVGIG, per germline (reference sequence). In the study's own analysis: Estimated nucleated cell counts came from reference gene primer amplification. Using immunoSEQ multiplex PCR, the repertoire was profiled, and TCRdb retains in-frame clones only, with some absent. V and J calls plus clone size are reproduced from that table; the DNA served to infer D and trimming. The sample records some 360,000 clones, 70% to 90% being singletons. The rearrangement joins TRBV30 to TRBJ2-6; D is perhaps TRBD1 (6 bases). Sequencing was performed on peripheral blood. The source of this sequence is a woman aged 55-70 years with COVID-19, enrolled during active disease. The chain's CDR3 is CAWRQGSGANVLTF. The CDR3 DNA sequence: TGTGCCTGGAGACAGGGATCTGGGGCCAACGTCCTGACTTTC. Full variable domain (remainder filled in from reference TRBV30 and TRBJ2-6): SQTIHQWPATLVQPVGSPLSLECTVEGTSNPNLYWYRQAAGRGLQLLFYSVGIGQISSEVPQNLSASRPQDRQFILSSKKLLLSDSGFYLCAWRQGSGANVLTFGAGSRLTVL.